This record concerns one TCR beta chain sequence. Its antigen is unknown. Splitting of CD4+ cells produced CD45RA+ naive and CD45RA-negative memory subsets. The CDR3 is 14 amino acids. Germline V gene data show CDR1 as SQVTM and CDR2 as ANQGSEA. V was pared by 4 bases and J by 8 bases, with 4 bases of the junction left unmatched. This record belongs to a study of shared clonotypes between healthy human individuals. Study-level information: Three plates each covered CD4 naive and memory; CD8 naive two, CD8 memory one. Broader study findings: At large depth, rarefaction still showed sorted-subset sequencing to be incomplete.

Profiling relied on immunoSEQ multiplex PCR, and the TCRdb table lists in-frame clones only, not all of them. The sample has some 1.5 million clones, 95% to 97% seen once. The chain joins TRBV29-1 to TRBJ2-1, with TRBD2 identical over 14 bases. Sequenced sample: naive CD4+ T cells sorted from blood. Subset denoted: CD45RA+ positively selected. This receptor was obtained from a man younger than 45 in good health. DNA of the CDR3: TGCAGCGTTGTGGGACTAGCGGGAGTGTATGAGCAGTTCTTC. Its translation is CSVVGLAGVYEQFF.